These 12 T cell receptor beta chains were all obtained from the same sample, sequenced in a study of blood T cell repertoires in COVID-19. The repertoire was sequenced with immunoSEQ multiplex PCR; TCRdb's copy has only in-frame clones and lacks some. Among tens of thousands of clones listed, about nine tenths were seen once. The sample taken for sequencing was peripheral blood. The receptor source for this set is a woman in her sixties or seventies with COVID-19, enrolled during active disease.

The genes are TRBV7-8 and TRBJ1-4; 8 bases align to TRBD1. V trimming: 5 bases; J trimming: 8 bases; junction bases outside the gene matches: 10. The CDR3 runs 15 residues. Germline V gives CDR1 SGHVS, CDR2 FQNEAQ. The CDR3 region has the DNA TGTGCCAGCAGCGACCTAGGACAGGGCTGGGAAAAACTGTTTTTT. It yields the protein CASSDLGQGWEKLFF.

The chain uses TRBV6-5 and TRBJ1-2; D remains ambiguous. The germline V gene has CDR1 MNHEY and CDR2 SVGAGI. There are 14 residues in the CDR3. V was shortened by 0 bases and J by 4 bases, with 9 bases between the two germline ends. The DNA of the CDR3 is TGTGCCAGCAGTTACTCCGGGGTGACCTATGGCTACACCTTC. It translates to CASSYSGVTYGYTF.

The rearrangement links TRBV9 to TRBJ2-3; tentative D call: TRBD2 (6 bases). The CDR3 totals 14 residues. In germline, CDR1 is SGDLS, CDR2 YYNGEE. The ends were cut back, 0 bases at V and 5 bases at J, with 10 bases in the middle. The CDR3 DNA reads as TGTGCCAGCAGCGTAGTCGGGACTCAAGATACGCAGTATTTT. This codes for CASSVVGTQDTQYF.

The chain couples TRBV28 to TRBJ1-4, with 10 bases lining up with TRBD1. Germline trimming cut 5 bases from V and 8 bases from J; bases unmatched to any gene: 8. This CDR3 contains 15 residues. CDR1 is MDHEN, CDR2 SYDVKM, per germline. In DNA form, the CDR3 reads TGTGCCAGCAGTCCCATCGACAGGGGGCCCGAAAAACTGTTTTTT. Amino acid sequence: CASSPIDRGPEKLFF. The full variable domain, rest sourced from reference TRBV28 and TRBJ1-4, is DVKVTQSSRYLVKRTGEKVFLECVQDMDHENMFWYRQDPGLGLRLIYFSYDVKMKEKGDIPEGYSVSREKKERFSLILESASTNQTSMYLCASSPIDRGPEKLFFGSGTQLSVL.

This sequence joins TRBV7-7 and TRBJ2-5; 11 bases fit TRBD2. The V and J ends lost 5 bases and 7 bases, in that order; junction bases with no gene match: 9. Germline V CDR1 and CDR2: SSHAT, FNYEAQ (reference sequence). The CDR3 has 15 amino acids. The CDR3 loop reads CASSLGTSGAGTQYF. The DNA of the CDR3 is TGTGCCAGCAGCCTAGGGACTAGCGGTGCTGGGACCCAGTACTTC.

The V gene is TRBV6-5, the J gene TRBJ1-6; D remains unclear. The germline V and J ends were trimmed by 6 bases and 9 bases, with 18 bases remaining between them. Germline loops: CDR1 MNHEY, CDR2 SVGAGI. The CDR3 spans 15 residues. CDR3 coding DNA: TGTGCCAGCAGGACCATTATGGGAGGAGCTTCACCCCTCCACTTT. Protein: CASRTIMGGASPLHF.

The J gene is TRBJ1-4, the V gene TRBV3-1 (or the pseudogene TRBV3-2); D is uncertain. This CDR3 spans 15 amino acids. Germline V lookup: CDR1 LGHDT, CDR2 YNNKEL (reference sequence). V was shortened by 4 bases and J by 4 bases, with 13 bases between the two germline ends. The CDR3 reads CASSLSSGHNEKLFF. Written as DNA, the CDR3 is TGTGCCAGCAGCCTCTCGAGCGGCCATAATGAAAAACTGTTTTTT.

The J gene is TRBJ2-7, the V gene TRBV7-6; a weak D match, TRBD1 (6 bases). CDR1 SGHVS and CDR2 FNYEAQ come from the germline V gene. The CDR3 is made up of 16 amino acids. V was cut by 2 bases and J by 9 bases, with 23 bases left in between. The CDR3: CASSLSSPDSASGQYF. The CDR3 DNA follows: TGTGCCAGCAGCTTAAGTTCGCCGGACAGTGCGTCCGGGCAGTACTTC.

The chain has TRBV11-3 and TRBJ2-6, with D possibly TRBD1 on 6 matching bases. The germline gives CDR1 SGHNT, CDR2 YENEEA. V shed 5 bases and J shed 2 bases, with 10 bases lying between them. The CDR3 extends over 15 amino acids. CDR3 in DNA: TGTGCCAGCAGCGCCGGACAGCCTGGGGCCAACGTCCTGACTTTC. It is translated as CASSAGQPGANVLTF.

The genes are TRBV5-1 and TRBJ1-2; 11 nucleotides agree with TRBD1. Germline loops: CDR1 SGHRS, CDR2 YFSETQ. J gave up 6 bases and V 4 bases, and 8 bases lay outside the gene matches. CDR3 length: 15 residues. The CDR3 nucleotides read TGCGCCAGCAGCAGGGACAGGGGGGCCTTCGATGGCTACACCTTC. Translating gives CASSRDRGAFDGYTF.

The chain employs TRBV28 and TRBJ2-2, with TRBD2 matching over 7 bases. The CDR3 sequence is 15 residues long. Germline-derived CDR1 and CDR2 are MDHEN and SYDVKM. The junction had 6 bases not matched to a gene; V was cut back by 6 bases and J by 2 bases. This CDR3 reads CASRSLAVNTGELFF. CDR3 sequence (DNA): TGTGCCAGCAGGAGCCTAGCGGTAAACACCGGGGAGCTGTTTTTT.

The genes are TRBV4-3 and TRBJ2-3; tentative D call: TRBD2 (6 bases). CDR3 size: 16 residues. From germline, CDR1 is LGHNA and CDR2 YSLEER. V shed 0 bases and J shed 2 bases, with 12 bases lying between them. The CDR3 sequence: CASSQDWREATDTQYF. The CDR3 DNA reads TGCGCCAGCAGCCAAGATTGGAGGGAGGCCACAGATACGCAGTATTTT.